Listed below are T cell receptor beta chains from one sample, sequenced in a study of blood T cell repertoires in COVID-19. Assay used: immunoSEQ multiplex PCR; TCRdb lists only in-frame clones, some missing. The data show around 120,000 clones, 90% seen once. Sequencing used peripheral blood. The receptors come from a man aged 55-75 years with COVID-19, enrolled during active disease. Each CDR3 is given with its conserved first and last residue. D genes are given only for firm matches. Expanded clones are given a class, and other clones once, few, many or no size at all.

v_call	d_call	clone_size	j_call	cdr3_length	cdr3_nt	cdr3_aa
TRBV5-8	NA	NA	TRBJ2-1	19	TGTGCCAGCAGCTTGGGGACGCGGGATGGGGCAGCTCCCTACAATGAGCAGTTCTTC	CASSLGTRDGAAPYNEQFF
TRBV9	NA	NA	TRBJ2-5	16	TGTGCCAGCAGCGTAGCTGCAGGGGGGTACCAAGAGACCCAGTACTTC	CASSVAAGGYQETQYF
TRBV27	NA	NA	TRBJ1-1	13	TGTGCCAGCAAACATCCAGGGAGGACTGAAGCTTTCTTT	CASKHPGRTEAFF
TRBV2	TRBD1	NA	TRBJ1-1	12	TGTGCCAGCAGCGGACAGGGGGCAGAAGCTTTCTTT	CASSGQGAEAFF
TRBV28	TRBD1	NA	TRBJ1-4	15	TGTGCCAGCAGTCCCACAGGGGGCGTTAATGAAAAACTGTTTTTT	CASSPTGGVNEKLFF
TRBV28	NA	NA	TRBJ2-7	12	TGTGCCAGCAGGTCACACGCATACGAGCAGTACTTC	CASRSHAYEQYF
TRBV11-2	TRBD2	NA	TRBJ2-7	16	TGTGCCAGCAGCATCCGTAGCGGGAGAGGCTCCTACGAGCAGTACTTC	CASSIRSGRGSYEQYF
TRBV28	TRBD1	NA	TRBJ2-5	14	TGTGCCAGCAGGAGTTCGGACAGGTTGGAGACCCAGTACTTC	CASRSSDRLETQYF
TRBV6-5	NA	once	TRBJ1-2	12	TGTGCCAGCAGGGACAGTAACTATGGCTACACCTTC	CASRDSNYGYTF
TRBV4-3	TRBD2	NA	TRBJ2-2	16	TGCGCCAGCAGCCAAGGAACTAGCGGGTGGGCCGGGGAGCTGTTTTTT	CASSQGTSGWAGELFF
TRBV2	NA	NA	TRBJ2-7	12	TGTGCCAGCGGGACAAGATCCTACGAGCAGTACTTC	CASGTRSYEQYF
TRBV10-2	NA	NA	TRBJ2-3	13	TGCGCCAGCAGGGGAGCGGCCTGGGATACGCAGTATTTT	CASRGAAWDTQYF
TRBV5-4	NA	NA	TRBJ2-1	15	TGTGCCAGCAGCTTGGCCGCAGACTTTTACAATGAGCAGTTCTTC	CASSLAADFYNEQFF
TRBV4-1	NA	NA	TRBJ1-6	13	TGCGCCAGCAGCCAAGTCCCAGGGTCACCCCTCCACTTT	CASSQVPGSPLHF
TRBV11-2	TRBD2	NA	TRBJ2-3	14	TGTGCCAGCAGCCAGACTAGCGGGAGAGATACGCAGTATTTT	CASSQTSGRDTQYF
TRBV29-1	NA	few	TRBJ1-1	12	TGCAGCGTTGTCACGGGGGGCACTGAAGCTTTCTTT	CSVVTGGTEAFF
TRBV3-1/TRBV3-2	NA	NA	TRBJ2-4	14	TGTGCCAGCAGCCAACGGGGAATCGGAAACATTCAGTACTTC	CASSQRGIGNIQYF
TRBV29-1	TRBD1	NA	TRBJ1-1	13	TGCAGCGTTTTCACAGGGGGGAGAACTGAAGCTTTCTTT	CSVFTGGRTEAFF
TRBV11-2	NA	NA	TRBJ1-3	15	TGTGCCAGCAGCTTAGGGACAGACTCTGGAAACACCATATATTTT	CASSLGTDSGNTIYF
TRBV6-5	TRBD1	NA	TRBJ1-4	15	TGTGCCAGCAGTCGCCTGACAGGGTTAAACGAAAAACTGTTTTTT	CASSRLTGLNEKLFF
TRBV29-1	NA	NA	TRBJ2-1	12	TGCAGCGTTGGTGCAGGGGAGAATGAGCAGTTCTTC	CSVGAGENEQFF
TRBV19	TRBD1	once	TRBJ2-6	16	TGTGCCAGTAGTCCAACCCAGGGGGCTGGGGCCAACGTCCTGACTTTC	CASSPTQGAGANVLTF
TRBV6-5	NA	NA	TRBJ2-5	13	TGTGCCAGCAGTTACTCTTCTTCCGGGACCCAGTACTTC	CASSYSSSGTQYF